A single sample is the source of the 14 T cell receptor beta chains below, sequenced in a study of blood T cells in healthy people across ages. Using a J-beta primer mix together with a sample-barcoded 5' primer, a second PCR was run for about 6 to 12 cycles. TCRdb re-derived calls from the 5' RACE reads in MiXCR, one entry per CDR3 protein. The sample yields around 990,000 distinct CDR3 sequences, around 27% seen once. These data also featured in a second study, about T cells of mothers and their children.

The sequencing sample was made of blood. These receptors all come from a girl aged 2 to 9 in good health.

V gene TRBV7-2 combines with J gene TRBJ2-3, with 14 nucleotides matching TRBD2. CDR1 and CDR2 from the germline V gene are SGHTA and FQGNSA. The J segment lost 5 bases and the V segment lost 1 base, leaving 2 bases of the junction unmatched. This CDR3 has 16 residues. The CDR3 region is CASSLGLAGGIDTQYF. CDR3 coding DNA: TGTGCCAGCAGCTTAGGACTAGCGGGAGGGATAGATACGCAGTATTTT.

The V call is TRBV20-1, the J call TRBJ1-2; D possibly corresponds to TRBD1 (6 bases). This CDR3 spans 12 amino acids. V lost 2 bases and J lost 4, with 8 bases in between. CDR1 and CDR2 from the germline V gene are DFQATT and SNEGSKA (reference sequence). The CDR3 reads CSARRGAYGYTF. For the CDR3, the DNA is TGCAGTGCTAGACGGGGGGCCTATGGCTACACCTTC.

V and J are TRBV10-3 and TRBJ2-5, with D perhaps being TRBD1 or TRBD2 (5 bases each). The tail of the sequence fits TRBJ2-1 better, so the J call may be wrong. This CDR3 is 11 amino acids long. The germline gives CDR1 ENHRY, CDR2 SYGVKD. CDR3 coding DNA: TGTGCCATCAGCGGGACCAATGAGCAGTTCTTC. Encoded protein: CAISGTNEQFF.

CDR3 nucleotides: TGCAGCGCCGAACTATTCTTGCCTTACAGCAAAGAGACCCAGTACTTC. Translated: CSAELFLPYSKETQYF. The chain uses TRBV29-1 and TRBJ2-5; D is unclear. The CDR3 runs 16 residues. Germline V gives CDR1 SQVTM, CDR2 ANQGSEA. V lost 7 bases, J lost 3 bases, and 24 bases lay in between.

This clonotype has only a few counts. The chain links TRBV7-3 to TRBJ2-4; D is perhaps TRBD2 (7 bases). This CDR3 has 13 residues. The germline gives CDR1 SGHTA, CDR2 FQGTGA. The V end was cut by 5 bases, the J end by 9 bases, with 14 bases between. CDR3 region: CASSQGRGGIQYF. The DNA of the CDR3 is TGTGCCAGCAGCCAGGGGAGGGGTGGCATTCAGTACTTC.

This clonotype was detected only a few times. This chain connects TRBV29-1 to TRBJ2-2, with TRBD2 matching over 7 bases. Per germline, CDR1 SQVTM and CDR2 ANQGSEA. With 6 bases clipped from V and 5 bases from J, the junction kept 6 bases outside the gene matches. The CDR3 is 13 amino acids. For the CDR3, the DNA is TGCAGCGTCTTTGGGGAGGGGACCGGGGAGCTGTTTTTT. Residues: CSVFGEGTGELFF.

The chain employs TRBV20-1 and TRBJ2-1; D is undetermined. The DNA end lines up better with TRBJ2-7; the J call may be wrong. The CDR3 is made up of 13 amino acids. In germline, CDR1 is DFQATT, CDR2 SNEGSKA (reference sequence). The CDR3 reads CSALIPTTYEQYF. CDR3 nucleotide sequence: TGCAGTGCCCTCATTCCAACCACCTACGAGCAGTACTTC.

This chain joins TRBV29-1 and TRBJ2-2, with TRBD2 matching over 13 bases. The ends lost 0 bases at V and 8 bases at J; junction bases unmatched: 15. CDR1 is SQVTM, CDR2 ANQGSEA, per germline. This CDR3 comprises 19 residues. The CDR3 nucleotides are TGCAGCGTTGAAGATCGAAGAGGGACTAGCGGGAATGGACCGGGGGAGCTGTTTTTT. It specifies CSVEDRRGTSGNGPGELFF.

This clonotype was detected only a few times. The V call is TRBV12-3 or TRBV12-4, the J call TRBJ1-2; a weak D match, TRBD1 (6 bases). The V gene lost 4 bases and the J gene lost 8 bases, with 17 bases spanning the gap. The CDR3 has 14 amino acids. This chain's CDR3 is CASSWGGGRLGYTF. For the CDR3, the DNA is TGTGCCAGCAGTTGGGGCGGGGGGCGACTGGGCTACACCTTC.

V is TRBV5-1 and J is TRBJ2-1; the D gene is possibly TRBD2 (7 bases). The CDR3 length is 14 residues. Per the germline V gene, CDR1 is SGHRS and CDR2 is YFSETQ. Deletions cut 7 bases from V and 5 bases from J, with 16 bases between. The CDR3 region is CASHQGTTNNEQFF. As DNA, the CDR3 is TGCGCCAGCCACCAGGGGACTACAAACAATGAGCAGTTCTTC.

In its sample, this clonotype was seen a few times. One end of the junction does not line up with germline, which may come from a read error. The chain combines TRBV2 with TRBJ1-1; TRBD1 is a possible D gene (6 bases). Germline CDR1 is SNHLY and CDR2 is FYNNEI. This CDR3 comprises 10 residues. In DNA form, the CDR3 reads TGTGCCTGCAGGGGTACTGAAGCTTTCTTT. Translating it yields CACRGTEAFF.

The chain carries TRBV15 and TRBJ2-1; 8 bases are a match to TRBD2. This CDR3 comprises 16 residues. Germline V gives CDR1 LNHNV, CDR2 YYDKDF (reference sequence). Trimming took 2 bases from V and 7 from J; bases not matched to a gene: 10. CDR3 region: CATSRPGLGMGNEQFF. The CDR3 DNA follows: TGTGCCACCAGCAGACCGGGACTAGGGATGGGTAATGAGCAGTTCTTC. The variable domain in full, completed from reference TRBV15 and TRBJ2-1, reads DAMVIQNPRYQVTQFGKPVTLSCSQTLNHNVMYWYQQKSSQAPKLLFHYYDKDFNNEADTPDNFQSRRPNTSFCFLDIRSPGLGDTAMYLCATSRPGLGMGNEQFFGPGTRLTVL.

The rearrangement joins TRBV28 to TRBJ2-5; D call uncertain. The DNA matches TRBJ2-7 better at its end, which makes the J call doubtful. This CDR3 is 14 amino acids long. Per germline, CDR1 MDHEN and CDR2 SYDVKM. DNA for the CDR3: TGTGCCAGCAGTTTATCCCCCAGAATCTACGAGCAGTACTTC. This encodes CASSLSPRIYEQYF.

This rearrangement joins TRBV6-1 to TRBJ1-6; D remains unclear. The CDR3 has 13 residues. Per germline, CDR1 MNHNS and CDR2 SASEGT. With 9 bases removed from V and 7 bases from J, the gap between germline ends came to 13 bases. CDR3 in amino acids: CASDASGNSPLHF. CDR3 sequence (DNA): TGTGCCAGTGACGCGAGTGGCAATTCACCCCTCCACTTT.